This paragraph covers one T cell receptor beta chain sequence. An end of the junction does not agree with germline; a read error may underlie this. The data stem from a study of control samples from healthy donors and cancer patients. The method was immunoSEQ multiplex PCR; TCRdb's version includes in-frame clones alone and lacks a portion of them. The sample gives around 76,000 clones, approximately 94% of which show up once; around 6.5% is in the top ten. Germline loops: CDR1 LNHDA, CDR2 SQIVND (reference sequence). The CDR3 totals 14 residues. This chain links TRBV19 with TRBJ2-7, with D possibly TRBD2 on 6 matching bases. Sequences were obtained from blood. This TCR was sampled from a middle-aged woman in good health. CDR3 DNA: TGCGCCAGTAGTATCTGGGACTCGGTGTACGAGCAGTACTTC. The encoded protein is CASSIWDSVYEQYF.